The sequence of this TCR beta chain was determined in a study of regulatory T cells in long-lasting Graves disease. Sample time point: newly diagnosed GD, antithyroid drugs for less than 3 months. RNA isolated from PBMCs was used to make the TCR library. From an endocrinology department in Xi'an, China, came the patients. This clonotype was seen a few times. Trimming cost V 0 bases and J 4 bases, with 13 bases left between them. Looked up from germline, CDR1 is MNHEY and CDR2 is SVGAGI. The CDR3 is 16 amino acids. TCR beta libraries were built with iRepertoire HTBI primers and Arm-PCR of CDR3 regions. Each CDR3 protein gets one entry after TCRdb re-called the multiplex PCR reads with MiXCR. The sample includes about 470,000 distinct CDR3 sequences, about 15% seen only once; the top ten take roughly 17%. These data were likewise used in another study, on T cells in Graves' hyperthyroidism and ophthalmopathy. That publication notes: For Graves' hyperthyroidism to be stable, ophthalmopathy could not progress within 18 months. Diagnoses were made from clinical symptoms, serum measures (thyroxine and TRAb), thyroid ultrasound and orbital computed tomography. The HTBI primer set drove a first-round RT-PCR of the TCR CDR3.

This receptor was obtained from a woman in her thirties with Graves disease. The source was peripheral blood mononuclear cells (PBMCs), collected at new diagnosis, from a patient treated with antithyroid drugs. The genes are TRBV6-5 and TRBJ2-1; D is possibly TRBD2 (6 bases). The CDR3 DNA reads TGTGCCAGCAGTTACTCGTCCGGGAGATTGTACAATGAGCAGTTCTTC. It specifies CASSYSSGRLYNEQFF.